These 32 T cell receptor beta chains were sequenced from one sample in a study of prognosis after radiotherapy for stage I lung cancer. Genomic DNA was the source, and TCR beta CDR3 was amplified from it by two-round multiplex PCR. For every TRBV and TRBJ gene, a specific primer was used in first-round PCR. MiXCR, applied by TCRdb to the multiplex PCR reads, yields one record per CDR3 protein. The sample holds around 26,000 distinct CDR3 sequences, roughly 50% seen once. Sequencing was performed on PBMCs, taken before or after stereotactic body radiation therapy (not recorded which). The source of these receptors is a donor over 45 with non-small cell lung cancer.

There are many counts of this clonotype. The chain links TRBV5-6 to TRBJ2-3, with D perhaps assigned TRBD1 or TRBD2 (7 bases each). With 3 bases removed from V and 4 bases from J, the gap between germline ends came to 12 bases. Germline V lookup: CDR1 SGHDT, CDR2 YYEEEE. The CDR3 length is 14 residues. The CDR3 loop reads CASSWGGQPDTQYF. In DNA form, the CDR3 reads TGTGCCAGCAGCTGGGGGGGACAGCCAGATACGCAGTATTTT.

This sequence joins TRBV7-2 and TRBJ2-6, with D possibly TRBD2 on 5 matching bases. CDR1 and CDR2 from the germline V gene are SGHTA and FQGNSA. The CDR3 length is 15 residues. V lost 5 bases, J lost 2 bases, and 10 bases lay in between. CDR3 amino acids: CASSRGGAGANVLTF. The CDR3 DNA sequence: TGTGCCAGCAGCCGAGGAGGAGCTGGGGCCAACGTCCTGACTTTC. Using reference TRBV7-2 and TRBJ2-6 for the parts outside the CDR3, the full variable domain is GAGVSQSPSNKVTEKGKDVELRCDPISGHTALYWYRQSLGQGLEFLIYFQGNSAPDKSGLPSDRFSAERTGGSVSTLTIQRTQQEDSAVYLCASSRGGAGANVLTFGAGSRLTVL.

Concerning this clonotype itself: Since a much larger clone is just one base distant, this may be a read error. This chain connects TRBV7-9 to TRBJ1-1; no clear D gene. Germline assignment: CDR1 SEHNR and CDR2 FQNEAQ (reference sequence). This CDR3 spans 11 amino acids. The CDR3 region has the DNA TGTGCCAGCATCTTATTGCCCGAAGCTTTCTTT. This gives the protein CASILLPEAFF.

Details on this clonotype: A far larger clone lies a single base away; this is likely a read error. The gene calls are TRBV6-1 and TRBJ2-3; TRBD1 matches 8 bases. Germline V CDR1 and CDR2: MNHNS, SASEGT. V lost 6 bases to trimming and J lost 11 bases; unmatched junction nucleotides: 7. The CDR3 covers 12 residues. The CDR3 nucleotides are TGTGCCAGCAGGGAGACCGGGACAGGGCAGTATTTT. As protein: CASRETGTGQYF.

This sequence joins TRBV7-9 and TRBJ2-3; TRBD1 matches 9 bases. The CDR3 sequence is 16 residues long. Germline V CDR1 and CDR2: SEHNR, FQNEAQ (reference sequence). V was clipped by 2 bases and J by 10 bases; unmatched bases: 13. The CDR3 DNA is TGTGCCAGCAGCTTATGTCTTGGGACAGGGCCTTGTCCGCAGTATTTT. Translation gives CASSLCLGTGPCPQYF.

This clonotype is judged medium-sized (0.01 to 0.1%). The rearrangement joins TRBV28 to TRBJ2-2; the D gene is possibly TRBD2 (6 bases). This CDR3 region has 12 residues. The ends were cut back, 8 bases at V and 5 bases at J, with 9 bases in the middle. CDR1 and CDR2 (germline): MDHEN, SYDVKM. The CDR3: CASGLFTGELFF. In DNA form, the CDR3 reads TGTGCCAGCGGACTATTTACCGGGGAGCTGTTTTTT. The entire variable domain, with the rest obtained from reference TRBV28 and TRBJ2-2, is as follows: DVKVTQSSRYLVKRTGEKVFLECVQDMDHENMFWYRQDPGLGLRLIYFSYDVKMKEKGDIPEGYSVSREKKERFSLILESASTNQTSMYLCASGLFTGELFFGEGSRLTVL.

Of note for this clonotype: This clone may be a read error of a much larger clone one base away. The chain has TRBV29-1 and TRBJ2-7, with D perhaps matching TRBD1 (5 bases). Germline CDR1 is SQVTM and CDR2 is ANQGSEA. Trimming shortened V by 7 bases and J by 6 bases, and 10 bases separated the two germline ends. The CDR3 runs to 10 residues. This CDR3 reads CSAVGLEQYF. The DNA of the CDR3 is TGCAGCGCCGTGGGGCTCGAGCAGTACTTC.

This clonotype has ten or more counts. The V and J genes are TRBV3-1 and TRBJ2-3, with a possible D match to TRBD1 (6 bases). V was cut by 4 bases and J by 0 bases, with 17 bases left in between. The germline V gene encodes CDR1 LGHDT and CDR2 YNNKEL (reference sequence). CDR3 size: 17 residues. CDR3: CASSLSPGQGSTDTQYF. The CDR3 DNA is TGTGCCAGCAGCCTATCCCCGGGACAAGGAAGCACAGATACGCAGTATTTT.

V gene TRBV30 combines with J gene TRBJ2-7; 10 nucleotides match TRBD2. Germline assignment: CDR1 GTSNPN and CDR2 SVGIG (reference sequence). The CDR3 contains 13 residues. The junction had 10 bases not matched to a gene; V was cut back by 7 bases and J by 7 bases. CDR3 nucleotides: TGTGCCTTCCTGGGACTAGCGAGTGGAGAGCAGTACTTC. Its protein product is CAFLGLASGEQYF.

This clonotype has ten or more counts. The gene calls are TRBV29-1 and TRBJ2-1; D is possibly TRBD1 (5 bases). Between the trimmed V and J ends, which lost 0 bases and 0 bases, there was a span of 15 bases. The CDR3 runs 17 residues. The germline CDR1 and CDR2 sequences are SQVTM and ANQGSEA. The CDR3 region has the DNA TGCAGCGTTGAAGACCTCTTACAGGCCAGCTCCTACAATGAGCAGTTCTTC. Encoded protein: CSVEDLLQASSYNEQFF.

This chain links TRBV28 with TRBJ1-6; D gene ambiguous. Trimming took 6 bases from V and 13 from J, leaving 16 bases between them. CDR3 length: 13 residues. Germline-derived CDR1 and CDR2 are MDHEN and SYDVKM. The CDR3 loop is CASRGMVNTPLHF. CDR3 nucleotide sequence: TGTGCCAGCAGGGGGATGGTAAATACCCCCCTCCACTTT.

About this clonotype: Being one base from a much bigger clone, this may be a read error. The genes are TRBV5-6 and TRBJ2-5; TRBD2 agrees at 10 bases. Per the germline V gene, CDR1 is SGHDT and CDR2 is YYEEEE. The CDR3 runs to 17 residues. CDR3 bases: TGTGCCAGCAGCTTGGCCATAAGCGGGGGGGCAGAAGAGACCAAGTACTTC. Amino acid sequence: CASSLAISGGAEETKYF.

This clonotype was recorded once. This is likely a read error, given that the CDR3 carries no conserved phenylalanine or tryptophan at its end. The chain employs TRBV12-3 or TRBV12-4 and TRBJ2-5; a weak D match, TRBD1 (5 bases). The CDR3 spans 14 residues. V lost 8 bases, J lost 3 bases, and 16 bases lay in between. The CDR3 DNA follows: TGTGCCAGCCTTCGCTCCTTGGACAAAGAGACCCAGTACTTA. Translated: CASLRSLDKETQYL.

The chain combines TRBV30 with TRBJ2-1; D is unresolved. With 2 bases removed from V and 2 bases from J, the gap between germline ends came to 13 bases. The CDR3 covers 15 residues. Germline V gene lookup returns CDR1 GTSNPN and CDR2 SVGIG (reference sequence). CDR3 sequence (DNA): TGTGCCTGGAGTTCCCTAGGTCTCCCCTACAATGAGCAGTTCTTC. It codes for CAWSSLGLPYNEQFF.

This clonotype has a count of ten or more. The CDR3, as DNA: TGCAGTGCTAGACGGGACAGGGGCTCCTACGAGCAGTACTTC. Translation gives CSARRDRGSYEQYF. The V gene is TRBV20-1, the J gene TRBJ2-7, with 10 bases lining up with TRBD1. CDR1 and CDR2 (germline): DFQATT, SNEGSKA (reference sequence). The CDR3 has 14 amino acids. Trimming at V came to 2 bases and at J to 0 bases, leaving 1 base not matched to a gene.

CDR3 nucleotides: TGTGCCAGTAGCCATCAGGGTCGACTAGAGGGAGGGCCAGATGAGCAGTTCTTC. Protein sequence: CASSHQGRLEGGPDEQFF. The chain couples TRBV19 to TRBJ2-1; 7 positions agree with TRBD2. The CDR3 is 18 amino acids. Losses at the gene ends were 6 bases for V and 8 bases for J; bases not matched to a gene: 22. Germline values: CDR1 LNHDA, CDR2 SQIVND (reference sequence).

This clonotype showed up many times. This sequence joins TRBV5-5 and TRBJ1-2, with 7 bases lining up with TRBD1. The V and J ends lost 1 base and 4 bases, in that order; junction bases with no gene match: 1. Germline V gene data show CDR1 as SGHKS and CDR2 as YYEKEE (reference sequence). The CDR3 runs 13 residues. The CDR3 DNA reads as TGTGCCAGCAGCTTGACAGGGGCCTATGGCTACACCTTC. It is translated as CASSLTGAYGYTF. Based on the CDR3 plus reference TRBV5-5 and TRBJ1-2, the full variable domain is DAGVTQSPTHLIKTRGQQVTLRCSPISGHKSVSWYQQVLGQGPQFIFQYYEKEERGRGNFPDRFSARQFPNYSSELNVNALLLGDSALYLCASSLTGAYGYTFGSGTRLTVV.

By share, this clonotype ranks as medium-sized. CDR3 sequence (DNA): TGTGCCAGTAGTATAGGGCAGGGGGTTGGCTACACCTTC. Its translation: CASSIGQGVGYTF. V usage is TRBV19 and J usage is TRBJ1-2, with 7 bases fitting TRBD1. V shed 1 base and J 7 bases; nucleotides not matched to a gene: 3. The CDR3 runs 13 residues. CDR1 is LNHDA, CDR2 SQIVND, per germline (reference sequence).

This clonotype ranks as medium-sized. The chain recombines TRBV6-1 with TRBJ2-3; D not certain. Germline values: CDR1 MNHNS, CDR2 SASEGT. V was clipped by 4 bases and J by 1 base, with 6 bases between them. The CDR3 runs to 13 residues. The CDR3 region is CASSVTGTDTQYF. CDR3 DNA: TGTGCCAGCAGTGTTACAGGCACAGATACGCAGTATTTT.

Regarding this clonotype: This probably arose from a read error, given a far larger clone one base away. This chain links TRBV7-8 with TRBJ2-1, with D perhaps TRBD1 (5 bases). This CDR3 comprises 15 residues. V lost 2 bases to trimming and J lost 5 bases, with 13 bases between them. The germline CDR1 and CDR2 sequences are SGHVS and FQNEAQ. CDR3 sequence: CASSLSLTVNNEQFF. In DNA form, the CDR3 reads TGTGCCAGCAGCTTATCTCTGACAGTGAACAATGAGCAGTTCTTC.

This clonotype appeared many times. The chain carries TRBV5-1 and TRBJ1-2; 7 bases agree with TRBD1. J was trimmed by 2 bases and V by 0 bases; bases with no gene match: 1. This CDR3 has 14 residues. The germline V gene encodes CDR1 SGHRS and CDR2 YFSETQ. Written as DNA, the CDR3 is TGCGCCAGCAGCTTGGTGACAGGGAACTATGGCTACACCTTC. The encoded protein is CASSLVTGNYGYTF.

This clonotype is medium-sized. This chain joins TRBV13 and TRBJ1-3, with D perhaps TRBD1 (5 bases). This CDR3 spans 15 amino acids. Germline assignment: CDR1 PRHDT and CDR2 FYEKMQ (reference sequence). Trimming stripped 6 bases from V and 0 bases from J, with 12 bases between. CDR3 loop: CASRGVKNSGNTIYF. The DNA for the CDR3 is TGTGCCAGCAGGGGGGTGAAAAACTCTGGAAACACCATATATTTT.

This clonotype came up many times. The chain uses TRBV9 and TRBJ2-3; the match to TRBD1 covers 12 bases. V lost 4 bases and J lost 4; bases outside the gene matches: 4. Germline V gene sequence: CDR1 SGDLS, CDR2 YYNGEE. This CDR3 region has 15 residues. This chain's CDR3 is CASSTGTGGADTQYF. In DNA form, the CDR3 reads TGTGCCAGCAGCACCGGGACAGGGGGCGCAGATACGCAGTATTTT.

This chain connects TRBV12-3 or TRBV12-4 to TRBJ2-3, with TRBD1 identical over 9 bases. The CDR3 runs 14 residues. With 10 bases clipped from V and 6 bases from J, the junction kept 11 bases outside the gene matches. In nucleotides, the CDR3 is TGTGCCACCAACCGAGGACAGGGGTTGGATACGCAGTATTTT. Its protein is CATNRGQGLDTQYF.

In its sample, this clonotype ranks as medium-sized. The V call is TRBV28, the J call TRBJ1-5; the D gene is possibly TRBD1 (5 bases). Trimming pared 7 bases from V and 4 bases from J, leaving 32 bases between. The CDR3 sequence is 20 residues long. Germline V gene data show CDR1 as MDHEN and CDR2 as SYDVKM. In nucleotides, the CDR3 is TGTGCCAGCACCCTTTTTTTTCCCGTATCCGGTATAGGGGTGAATCAGCCCCAGCATTTT. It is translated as CASTLFFPVSGIGVNQPQHF.

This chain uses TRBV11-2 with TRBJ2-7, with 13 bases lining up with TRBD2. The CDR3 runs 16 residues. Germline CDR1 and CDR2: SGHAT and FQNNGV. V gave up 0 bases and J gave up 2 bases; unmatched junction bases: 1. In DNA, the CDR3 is TGTGCCAGCAGCTTAGAGGGGACTAGCGGGACCTACGAGCAGTACTTC. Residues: CASSLEGTSGTYEQYF.

CDR3 coding DNA: TGCGCCAGCAGCCCCCGATGTGGGGCAGGGGGCCCTAACACTGAAGCTTTCTTT. This sequence encodes CASSPRCGAGGPNTEAFF. This chain joins TRBV5-1 and TRBJ1-1; 8 bases line up with TRBD1. The CDR3 is 18 amino acids. Germline CDR1 is SGHRS and CDR2 is YFSETQ. Trimming removed 4 bases from V and 2 bases from J; junction bases left unmatched: 16.

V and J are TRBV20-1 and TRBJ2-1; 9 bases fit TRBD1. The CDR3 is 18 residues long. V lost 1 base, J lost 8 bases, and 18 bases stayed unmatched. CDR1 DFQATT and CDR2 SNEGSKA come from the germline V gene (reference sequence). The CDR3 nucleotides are TGCAGTGCTAGAGTTTCGCAGGATACCGGGACAGGGAACGATGAGCAGTTCTTC. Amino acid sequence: CSARVSQDTGTGNDEQFF.

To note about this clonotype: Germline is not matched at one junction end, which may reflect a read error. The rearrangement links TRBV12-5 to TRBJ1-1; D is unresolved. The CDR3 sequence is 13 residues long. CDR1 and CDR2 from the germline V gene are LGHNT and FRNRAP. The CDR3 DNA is TGTGCTAGTGGTTTGTGCGGGCCAACTGAATCTTTCTTT. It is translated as CASGLCGPTESFF.

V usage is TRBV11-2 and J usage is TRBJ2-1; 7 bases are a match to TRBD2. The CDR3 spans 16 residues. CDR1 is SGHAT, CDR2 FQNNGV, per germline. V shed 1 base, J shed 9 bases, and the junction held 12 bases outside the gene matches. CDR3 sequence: CASSLVWTSGIFEQFF. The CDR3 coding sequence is TGTGCCAGCAGCTTAGTCTGGACCAGCGGGATATTTGAGCAGTTCTTC.

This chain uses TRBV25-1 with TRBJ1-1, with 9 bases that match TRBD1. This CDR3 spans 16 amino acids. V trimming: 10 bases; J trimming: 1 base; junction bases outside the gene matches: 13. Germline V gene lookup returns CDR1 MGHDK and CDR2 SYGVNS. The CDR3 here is CAKRPSDRGRNTEAFF. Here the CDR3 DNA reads TGTGCCAAACGTCCCTCTGACAGGGGGAGGAACACTGAAGCTTTCTTT.

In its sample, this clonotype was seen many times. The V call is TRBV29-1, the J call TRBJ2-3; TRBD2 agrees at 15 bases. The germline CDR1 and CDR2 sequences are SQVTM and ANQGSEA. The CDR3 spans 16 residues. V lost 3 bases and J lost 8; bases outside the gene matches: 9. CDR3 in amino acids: CSVEAGLAGGRGTQYF. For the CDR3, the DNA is TGCAGCGTTGAGGCGGGACTAGCGGGAGGTCGGGGTACGCAGTATTTT.